This entry is about one T cell receptor beta chain. TCRdb redid the calling of the 5' RACE reads with MiXCR, one entry per CDR3 protein. The sample holds some 350,000 distinct CDR3 sequences, 6.2% seen once. This entry comes from a study of T cells after yellow fever vaccination. Deletions cut 3 bases from V and 0 bases from J, with 15 bases between. Germline CDR1 reads DFQATT; CDR2 reads SNEGSKA (reference sequence). CDR3 length: 15 amino acids. This sequence was found in a man aged 25-40 years who received the YFV17D yellow fever vaccine. This chain joins TRBV20-1 and TRBJ2-7; TRBD2 might be the D (5 bases). Sample: PBMCs, taken 5 days after the yellow fever booster vaccination. In nucleotides, the CDR3 is TGCAGTGCTAGCGATTCCCTCAGCGGCTCCTACGAGCAGTACTTC. It translates to CSASDSLSGSYEQYF.